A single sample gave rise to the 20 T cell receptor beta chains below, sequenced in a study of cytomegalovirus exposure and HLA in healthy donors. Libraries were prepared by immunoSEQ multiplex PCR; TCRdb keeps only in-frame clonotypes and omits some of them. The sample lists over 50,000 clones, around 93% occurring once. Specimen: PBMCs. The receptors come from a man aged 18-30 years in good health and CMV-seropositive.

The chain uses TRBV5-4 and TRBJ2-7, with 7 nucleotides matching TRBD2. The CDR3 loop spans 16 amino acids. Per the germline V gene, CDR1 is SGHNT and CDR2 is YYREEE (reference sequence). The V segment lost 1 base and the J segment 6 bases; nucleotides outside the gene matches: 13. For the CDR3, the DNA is TGTGCCAGCAGCTTGAGGGGAGGACTAGTGGGCGCCGAGCAGTACTTC. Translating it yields CASSLRGGLVGAEQYF.

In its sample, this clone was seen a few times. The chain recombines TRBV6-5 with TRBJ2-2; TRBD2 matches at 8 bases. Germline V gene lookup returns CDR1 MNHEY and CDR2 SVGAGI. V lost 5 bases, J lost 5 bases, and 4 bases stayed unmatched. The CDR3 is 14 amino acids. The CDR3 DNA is TGTGCCAGCAGTCCGGGACTAGAGACCGGGGAGCTGTTTTTT. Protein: CASSPGLETGELFF.

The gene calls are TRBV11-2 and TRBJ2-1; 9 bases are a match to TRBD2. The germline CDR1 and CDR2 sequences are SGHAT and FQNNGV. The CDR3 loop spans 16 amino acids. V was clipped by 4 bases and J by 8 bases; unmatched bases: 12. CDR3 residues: CASSSFLGLAGDEQFF. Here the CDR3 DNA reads TGTGCCAGCAGCTCTTTCCTGGGACTAGCCGGGGATGAGCAGTTCTTC.

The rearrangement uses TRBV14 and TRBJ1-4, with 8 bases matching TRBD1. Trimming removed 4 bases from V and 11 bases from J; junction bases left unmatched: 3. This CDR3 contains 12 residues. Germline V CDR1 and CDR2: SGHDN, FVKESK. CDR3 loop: CASSPDRGKLFF. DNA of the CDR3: TGTGCCAGCAGCCCAGACAGGGGTAAACTGTTTTTT.

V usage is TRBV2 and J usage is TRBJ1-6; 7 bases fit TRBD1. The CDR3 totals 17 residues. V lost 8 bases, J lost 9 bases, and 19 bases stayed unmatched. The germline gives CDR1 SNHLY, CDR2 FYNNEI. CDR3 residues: CASATEETGFSGSPLHF. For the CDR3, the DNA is TGTGCCAGCGCCACCGAGGAGACAGGGTTTAGTGGTTCACCCCTCCACTTT.

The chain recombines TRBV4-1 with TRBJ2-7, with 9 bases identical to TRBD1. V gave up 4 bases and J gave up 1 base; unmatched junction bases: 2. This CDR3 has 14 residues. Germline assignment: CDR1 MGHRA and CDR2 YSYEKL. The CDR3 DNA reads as TGCGCCAGCAGCCCTGGACAGGGGTCCTACGAGCAGTACTTC. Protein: CASSPGQGSYEQYF.

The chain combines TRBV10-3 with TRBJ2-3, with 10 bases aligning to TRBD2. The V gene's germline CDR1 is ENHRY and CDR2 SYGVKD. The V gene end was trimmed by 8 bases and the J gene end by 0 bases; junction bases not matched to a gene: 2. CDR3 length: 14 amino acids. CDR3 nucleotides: TGTGCCATCGGGACTAGCGTTAGCACAGATACGCAGTATTTT. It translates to CAIGTSVSTDTQYF.

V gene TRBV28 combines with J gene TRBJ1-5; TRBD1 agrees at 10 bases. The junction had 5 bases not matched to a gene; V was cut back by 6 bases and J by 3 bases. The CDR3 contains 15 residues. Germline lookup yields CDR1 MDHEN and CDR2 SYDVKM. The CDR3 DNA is TGTGCCAGCAGCACCCGACAGGGGGCCAATCAGCCCCAGCATTTT. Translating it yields CASSTRQGANQPQHF. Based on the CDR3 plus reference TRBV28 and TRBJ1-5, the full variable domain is DVKVTQSSRYLVKRTGEKVFLECVQDMDHENMFWYRQDPGLGLRLIYFSYDVKMKEKGDIPEGYSVSREKKERFSLILESASTNQTSMYLCASSTRQGANQPQHFGDGTRLSIL.

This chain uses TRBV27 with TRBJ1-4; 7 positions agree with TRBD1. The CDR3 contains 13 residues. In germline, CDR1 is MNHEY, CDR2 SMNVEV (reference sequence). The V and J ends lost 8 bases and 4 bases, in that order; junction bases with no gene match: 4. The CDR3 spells CASADRFNEKLFF. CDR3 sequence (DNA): TGTGCCAGCGCGGACAGGTTTAATGAAAAACTGTTTTTT.

The CDR3 protein is CAIRNRDRGSGDTQYF. In nucleotides, the CDR3 is TGTGCCATCAGAAACCGGGACAGGGGATCGGGAGATACGCAGTATTTT. This chain uses TRBV10-3 with TRBJ2-3; 10 positions match TRBD1. V lost 6 bases, J lost 5 bases, and 11 bases stayed unmatched. Germline V gene sequence: CDR1 ENHRY, CDR2 SYGVKD. The CDR3 loop spans 16 amino acids.

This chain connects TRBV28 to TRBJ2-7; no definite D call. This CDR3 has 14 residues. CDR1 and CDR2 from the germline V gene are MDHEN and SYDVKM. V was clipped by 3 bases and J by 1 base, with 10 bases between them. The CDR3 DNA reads TGTGCCAGCAGTTTTTCCCGAGGTTCCTACGAGCAGTACTTC. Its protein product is CASSFSRGSYEQYF.

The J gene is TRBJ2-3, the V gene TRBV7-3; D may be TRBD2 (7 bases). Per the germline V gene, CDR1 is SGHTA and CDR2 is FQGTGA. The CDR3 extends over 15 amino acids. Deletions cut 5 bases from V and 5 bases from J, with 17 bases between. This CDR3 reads CASSPAGAGKDTQYF. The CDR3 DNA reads TGTGCCAGCAGCCCCGCGGGGGCGGGGAAAGATACGCAGTATTTT.

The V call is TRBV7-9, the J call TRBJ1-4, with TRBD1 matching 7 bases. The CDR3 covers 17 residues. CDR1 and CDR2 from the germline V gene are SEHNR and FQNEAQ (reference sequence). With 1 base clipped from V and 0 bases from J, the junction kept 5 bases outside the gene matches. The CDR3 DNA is TGTGCCAGCAGCTTAGGACAGGGACAGTCAACTAATGAAAAACTGTTTTTT. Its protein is CASSLGQGQSTNEKLFF.

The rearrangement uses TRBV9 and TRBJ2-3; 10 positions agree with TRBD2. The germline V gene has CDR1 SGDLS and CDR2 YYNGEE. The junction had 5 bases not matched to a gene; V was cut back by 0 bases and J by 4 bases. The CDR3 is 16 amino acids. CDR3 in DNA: TGTGCCAGCAGCGTAGGGACTAGCGGAGGGGCAGATACGCAGTATTTT. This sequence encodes CASSVGTSGGADTQYF.

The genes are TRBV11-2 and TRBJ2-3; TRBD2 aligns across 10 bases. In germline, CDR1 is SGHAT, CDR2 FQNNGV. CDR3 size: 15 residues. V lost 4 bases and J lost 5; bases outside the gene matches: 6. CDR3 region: CASSYRLAGIDTQYF. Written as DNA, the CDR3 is TGTGCCAGCAGCTACCGACTAGCGGGTATAGATACGCAGTATTTT.

CDR3: CAWSVLSDTQYF. The CDR3 region has the DNA TGTGCCTGGAGTGTGCTGAGCGATACGCAGTATTTT. The chain employs TRBV30 and TRBJ2-3; D call uncertain. Looked up from germline, CDR1 is GTSNPN and CDR2 is SVGIG (reference sequence). CDR3 size: 12 residues. Trimming cost V 0 bases and J 6 bases, with 7 bases left between them. The entire variable domain, with the rest obtained from reference TRBV30 and TRBJ2-3, is as follows: SQTIHQWPATLVQPVGSPLSLECTVEGTSNPNLYWYRQAAGRGLQLLFYSVGIGQISSEVPQNLSASRPQDRQFILSSKKLLLSDSGFYLCAWSVLSDTQYFGPGTRLTVL.

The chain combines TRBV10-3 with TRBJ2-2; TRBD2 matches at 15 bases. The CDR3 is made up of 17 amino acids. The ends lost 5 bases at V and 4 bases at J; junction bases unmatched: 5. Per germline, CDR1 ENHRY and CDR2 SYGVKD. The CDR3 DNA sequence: TGTGCCATCAGTTGGACTAGCGGGAGGGCGGGCACCGGGGAGCTGTTTTTT. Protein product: CAISWTSGRAGTGELFF.

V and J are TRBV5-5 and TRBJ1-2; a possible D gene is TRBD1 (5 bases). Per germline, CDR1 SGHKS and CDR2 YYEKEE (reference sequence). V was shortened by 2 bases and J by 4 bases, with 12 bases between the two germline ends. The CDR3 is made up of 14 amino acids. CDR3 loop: CASSFDLDSYGYTF. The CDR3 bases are TGTGCCAGCAGCTTTGATTTAGACAGCTATGGCTACACCTTC.

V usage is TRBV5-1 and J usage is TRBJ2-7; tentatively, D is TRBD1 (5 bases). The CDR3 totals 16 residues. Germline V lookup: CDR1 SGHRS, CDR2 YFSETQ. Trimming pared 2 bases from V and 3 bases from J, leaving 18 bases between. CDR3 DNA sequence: TGCGCCAGCAGCTTAGTAGACAGAGCAGATAACTACGAGCAGTACTTC. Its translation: CASSLVDRADNYEQYF.

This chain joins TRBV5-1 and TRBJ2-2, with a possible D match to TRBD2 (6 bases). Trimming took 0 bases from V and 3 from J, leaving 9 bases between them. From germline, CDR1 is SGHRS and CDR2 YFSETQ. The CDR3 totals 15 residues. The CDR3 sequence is CASSLGAGHTGELFF. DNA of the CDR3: TGCGCCAGCAGCTTGGGGGCGGGACACACCGGGGAGCTGTTTTTT. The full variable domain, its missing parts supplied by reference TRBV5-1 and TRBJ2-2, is KAGVTQTPRYLIKTRGQQVTLSCSPISGHRSVSWYQQTPGQGLQFLFEYFSETQRNKGNFPGRFSGRQFSNSRSEMNVSTLELGDSALYLCASSLGAGHTGELFFGEGSRLTVL.